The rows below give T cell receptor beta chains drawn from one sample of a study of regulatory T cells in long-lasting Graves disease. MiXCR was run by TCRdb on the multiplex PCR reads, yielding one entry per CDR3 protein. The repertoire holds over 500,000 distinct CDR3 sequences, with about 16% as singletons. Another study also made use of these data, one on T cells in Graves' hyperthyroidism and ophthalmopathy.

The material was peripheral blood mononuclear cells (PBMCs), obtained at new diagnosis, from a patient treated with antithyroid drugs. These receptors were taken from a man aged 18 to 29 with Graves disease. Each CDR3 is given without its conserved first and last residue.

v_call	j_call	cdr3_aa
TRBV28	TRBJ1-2	ASSLNAAGGASYYGYT
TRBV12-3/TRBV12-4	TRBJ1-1	ASSLGDSYTEAF
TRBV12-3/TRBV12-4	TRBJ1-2	ASSDQVDYGYT
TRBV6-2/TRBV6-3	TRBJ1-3	ASSLGEDSSGNTIY
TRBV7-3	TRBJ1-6	ASSHVVGVREDSYNSPLH
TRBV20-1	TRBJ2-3	SAGPTDYYTDTQY
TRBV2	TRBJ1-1	ASRGLYTEAF
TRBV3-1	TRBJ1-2	ASSQELQGTNYGYT
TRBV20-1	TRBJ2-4	SAGPGVREGRAKNIQY
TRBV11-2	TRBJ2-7	ASRGQDNYEQY
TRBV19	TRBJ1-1	ASSISAGDSHGKAF
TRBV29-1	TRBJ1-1	SGSYFGGRAEAF
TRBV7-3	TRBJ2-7	ASSLTGGARNEQY
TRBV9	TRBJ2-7	ASSVGTSSSYEQY
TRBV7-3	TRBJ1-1	ASSPSRDSWNTEAF
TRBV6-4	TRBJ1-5	ASSGHRQGRNQPQH
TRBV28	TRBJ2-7	ASSLRWGTYEQY
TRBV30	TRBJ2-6	AWESQGSGANVLT
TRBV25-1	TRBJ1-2	ASSEHGTGAHGYT
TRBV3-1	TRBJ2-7	ASSQAGASYEQY
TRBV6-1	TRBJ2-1	ASRSMGRLNEQF
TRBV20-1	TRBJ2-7	SATGKGDYEQY
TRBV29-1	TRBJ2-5	SVEAGGLGETQY
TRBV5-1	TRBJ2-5	ASGGLTTETQY
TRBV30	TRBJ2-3	AWRGRGTDTQY
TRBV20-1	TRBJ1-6	SARRQGFSPLH
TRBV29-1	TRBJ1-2	SVGTNYGYT
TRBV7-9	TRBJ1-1	ASRDRQNTEAF
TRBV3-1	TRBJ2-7	ASSPSAPGTASSYEQY
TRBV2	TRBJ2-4	ASSGAGEGFQY
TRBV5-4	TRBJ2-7	ASSPTRDRGYEQY
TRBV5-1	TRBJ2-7	ASSLTTGNYEQY